This T cell receptor beta chain originates from a study of monozygotic twins with inflammatory bowel disease. The study, taken as a whole, reports: No difference was seen in repertoire similarity between concordant and discordant twins, possibly from limited power.

In germline, CDR1 is MNHNS, CDR2 SASEGT. The CDR3 is 14 residues long. Details on this clonotype: Antigen: not known.

cDNA encoding TCRalpha and TCRbeta underwent two nested PCRs of roughly 17 and 9 cycles, each of which was followed by bead purification. TCRdb reprocessed the 5' RACE reads and reports one entry per CDR3 protein, with no DNA. The sample totals about 350,000 distinct CDR3 sequences; its top ten clones hold 2% to 2.5%. Sequencing used blood. This chain joins TRBV6-1 and TRBJ2-1; no DNA is available, so the TRBD2 call from TCRdb remains unchecked. This receptor was taken from a human donor with ulcerative colitis or Crohn's disease, or a healthy co-twin of an affected twin (not recorded which). The CDR3 loop reads CASMRAGGLSEQFF.